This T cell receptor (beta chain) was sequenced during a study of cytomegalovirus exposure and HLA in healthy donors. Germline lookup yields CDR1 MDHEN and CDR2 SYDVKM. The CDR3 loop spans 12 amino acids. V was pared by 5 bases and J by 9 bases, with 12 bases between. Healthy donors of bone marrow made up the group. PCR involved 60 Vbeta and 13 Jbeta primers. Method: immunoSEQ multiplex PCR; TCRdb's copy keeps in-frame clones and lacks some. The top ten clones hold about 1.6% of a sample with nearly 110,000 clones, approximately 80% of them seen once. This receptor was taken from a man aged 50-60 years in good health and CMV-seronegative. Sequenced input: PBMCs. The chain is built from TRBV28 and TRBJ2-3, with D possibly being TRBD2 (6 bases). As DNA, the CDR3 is TGTGCCAGCAGTGGCAGTGGAGGGACGCAGTATTTT. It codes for CASSGSGGTQYF.